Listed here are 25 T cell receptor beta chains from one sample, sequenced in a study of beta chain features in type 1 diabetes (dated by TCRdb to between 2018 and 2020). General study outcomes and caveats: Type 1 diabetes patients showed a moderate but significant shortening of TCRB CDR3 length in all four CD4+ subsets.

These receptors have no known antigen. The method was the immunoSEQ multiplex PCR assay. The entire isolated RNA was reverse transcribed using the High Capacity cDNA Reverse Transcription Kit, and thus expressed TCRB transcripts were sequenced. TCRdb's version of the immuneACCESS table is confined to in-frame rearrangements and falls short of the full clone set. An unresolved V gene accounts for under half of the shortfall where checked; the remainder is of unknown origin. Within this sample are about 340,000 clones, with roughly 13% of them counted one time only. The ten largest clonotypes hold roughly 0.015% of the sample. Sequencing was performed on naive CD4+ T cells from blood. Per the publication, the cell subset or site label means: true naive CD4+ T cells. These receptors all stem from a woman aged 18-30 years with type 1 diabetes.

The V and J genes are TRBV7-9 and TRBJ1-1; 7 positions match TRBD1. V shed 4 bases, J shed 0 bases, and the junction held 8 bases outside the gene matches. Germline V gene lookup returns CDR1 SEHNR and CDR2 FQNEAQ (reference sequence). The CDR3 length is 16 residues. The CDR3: CASSSFRDSLNTEAFF. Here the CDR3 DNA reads TGTGCCAGCAGCTCCTTTCGGGACAGTCTGAACACTGAAGCTTTCTTT.

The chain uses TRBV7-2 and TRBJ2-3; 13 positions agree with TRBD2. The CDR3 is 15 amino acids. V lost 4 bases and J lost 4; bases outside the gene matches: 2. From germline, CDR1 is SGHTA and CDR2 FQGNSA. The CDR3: CASSYGLAGADTQYF. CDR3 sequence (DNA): TGTGCCAGCAGCTACGGACTAGCGGGGGCAGATACGCAGTATTTT.

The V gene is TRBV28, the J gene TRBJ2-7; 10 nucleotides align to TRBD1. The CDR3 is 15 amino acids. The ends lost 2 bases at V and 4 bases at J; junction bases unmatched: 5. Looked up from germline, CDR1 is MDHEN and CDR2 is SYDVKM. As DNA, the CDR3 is TGTGCCAGCAGTTTACCGGGACAGGGGAGGTACGAGCAGTACTTC. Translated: CASSLPGQGRYEQYF.

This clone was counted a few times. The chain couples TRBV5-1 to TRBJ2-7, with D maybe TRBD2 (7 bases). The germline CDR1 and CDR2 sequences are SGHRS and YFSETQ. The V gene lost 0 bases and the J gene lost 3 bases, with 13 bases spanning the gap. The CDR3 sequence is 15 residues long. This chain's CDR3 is CASSLEGGGGYEQYF. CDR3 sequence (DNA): TGCGCCAGCAGCTTGGAAGGAGGGGGGGGCTACGAGCAGTACTTC.

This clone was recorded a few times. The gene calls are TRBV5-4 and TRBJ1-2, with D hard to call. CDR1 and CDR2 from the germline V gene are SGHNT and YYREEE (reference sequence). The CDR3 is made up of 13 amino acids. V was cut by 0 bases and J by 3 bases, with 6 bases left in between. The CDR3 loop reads CASSLEGDYGYTF. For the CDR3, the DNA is TGTGCCAGCAGCTTGGAAGGAGACTATGGCTACACCTTC.

DNA of the CDR3: TGTGCCAGCTCACCGAACCCCGGGACAGGGGGTAACGAGCAGTACTTC. Its protein product is CASSPNPGTGGNEQYF. This rearrangement joins TRBV18 to TRBJ2-7; 11 nucleotides agree with TRBD1. This CDR3 has 16 amino acids. V shed 3 bases, J shed 5 bases, and the junction held 9 bases outside the gene matches. Germline CDR1 KGHSH, CDR2 LQKENI.

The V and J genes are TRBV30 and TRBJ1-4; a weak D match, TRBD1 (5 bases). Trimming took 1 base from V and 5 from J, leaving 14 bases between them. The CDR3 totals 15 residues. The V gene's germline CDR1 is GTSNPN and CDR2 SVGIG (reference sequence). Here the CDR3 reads CAWSGGRQVNEKLFF. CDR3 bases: TGTGCCTGGAGTGGGGGCAGGCAGGTCAATGAAAAACTGTTTTTT.

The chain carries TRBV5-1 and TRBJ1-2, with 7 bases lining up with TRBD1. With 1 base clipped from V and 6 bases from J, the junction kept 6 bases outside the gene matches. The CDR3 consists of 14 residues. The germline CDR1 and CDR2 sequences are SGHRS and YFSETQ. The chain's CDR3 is CASSLLTGIDGYTF. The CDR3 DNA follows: TGCGCCAGCAGCTTGCTGACAGGGATCGATGGCTACACCTTC. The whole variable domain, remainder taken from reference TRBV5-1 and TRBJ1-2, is KAGVTQTPRYLIKTRGQQVTLSCSPISGHRSVSWYQQTPGQGLQFLFEYFSETQRNKGNFPGRFSGRQFSNSRSEMNVSTLELGDSALYLCASSLLTGIDGYTFGSGTRLTVV.

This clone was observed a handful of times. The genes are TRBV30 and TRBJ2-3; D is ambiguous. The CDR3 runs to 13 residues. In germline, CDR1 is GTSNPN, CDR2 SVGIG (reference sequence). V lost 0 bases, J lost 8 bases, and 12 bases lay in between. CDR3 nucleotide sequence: TGTGCCTGGAGTGTATTGGTCGGCGGTACGCAGTATTTT. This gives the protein CAWSVLVGGTQYF.

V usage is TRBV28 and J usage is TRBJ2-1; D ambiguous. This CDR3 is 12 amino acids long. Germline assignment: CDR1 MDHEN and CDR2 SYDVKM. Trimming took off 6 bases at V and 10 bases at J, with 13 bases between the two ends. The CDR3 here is CASRSLLYEQFF. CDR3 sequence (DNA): TGTGCCAGCAGATCACTTCTTTACGAGCAGTTCTTC.

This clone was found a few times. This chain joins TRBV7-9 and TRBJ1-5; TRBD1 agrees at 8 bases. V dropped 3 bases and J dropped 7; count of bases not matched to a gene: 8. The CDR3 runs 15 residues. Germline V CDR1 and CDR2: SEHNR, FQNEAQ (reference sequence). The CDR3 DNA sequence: TGTGCCAGCAGCTTTGCCGGACAGGGTCGGCAGCCCCAGCATTTT. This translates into CASSFAGQGRQPQHF.

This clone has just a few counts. In DNA, the CDR3 is TGTGCCAGCAGCCAAGGTTCTTGGCGGGGGCTGATGACTAACTATGGCTACACCTTC. Translating gives CASSQGSWRGLMTNYGYTF. The rearrangement uses TRBV14 and TRBJ1-2, with TRBD1 as a possible D gene (6 bases). Germline CDR1 and CDR2: SGHDN and FVKESK. The CDR3 extends over 19 amino acids. Trimming took off 1 base at V and 0 bases at J, with 21 bases between the two ends. Filled out from reference TRBV14 and TRBJ1-2, the complete variable domain reads EAGVTQFPSHSVIEKGQTVTLRCDPISGHDNLYWYRRVMGKEIKFLLHFVKESKQDESGMPNNRFLAERTGGTYSTLKVQPAELEDSGVYFCASSQGSWRGLMTNYGYTFGSGTRLTVV.

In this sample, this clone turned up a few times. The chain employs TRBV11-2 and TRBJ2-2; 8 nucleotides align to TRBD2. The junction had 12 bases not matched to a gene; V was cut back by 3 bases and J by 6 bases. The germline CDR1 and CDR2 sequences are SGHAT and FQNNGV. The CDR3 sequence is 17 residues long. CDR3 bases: TGTGCCAGCAGCTTCATGCGACTAGCGATGTCGGCCGGGGAGCTGTTTTTT. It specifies CASSFMRLAMSAGELFF.

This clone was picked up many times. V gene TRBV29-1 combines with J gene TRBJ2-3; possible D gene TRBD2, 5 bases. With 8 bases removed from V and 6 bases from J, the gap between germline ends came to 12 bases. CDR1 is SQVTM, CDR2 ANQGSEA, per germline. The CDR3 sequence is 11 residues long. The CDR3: CSLQPGDTQYF. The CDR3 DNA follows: TGCAGCTTACAACCGGGGGATACGCAGTATTTT.

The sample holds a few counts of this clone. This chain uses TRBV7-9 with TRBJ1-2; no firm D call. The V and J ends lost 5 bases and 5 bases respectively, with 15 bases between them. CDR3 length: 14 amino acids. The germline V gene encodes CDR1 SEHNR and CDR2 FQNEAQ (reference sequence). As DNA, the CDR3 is TGTGCCAGCAGCCAAAGCGCGGGGTGGTATGGCTACACCTTC. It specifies CASSQSAGWYGYTF.

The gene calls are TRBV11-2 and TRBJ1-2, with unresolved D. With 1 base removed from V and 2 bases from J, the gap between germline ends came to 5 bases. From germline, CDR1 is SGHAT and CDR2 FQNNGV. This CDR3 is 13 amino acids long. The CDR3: CASSLVVNYGYTF. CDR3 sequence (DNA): TGTGCCAGCAGCTTAGTAGTGAACTATGGCTACACCTTC.

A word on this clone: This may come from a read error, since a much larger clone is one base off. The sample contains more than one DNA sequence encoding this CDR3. The CDR3 region is CASSGTGGDQPQHF. Written as DNA, the CDR3 is TGTGCCAGCAGTGGGACAGGGGGCGATCAGCCCCAGCATTTT. The genes are TRBV2 and TRBJ1-5; TRBD1 matches at 11 bases. CDR3 length: 14 amino acids. V lost 4 bases, J lost 5 bases, and 1 base stayed unmatched. Germline V gives CDR1 SNHLY, CDR2 FYNNEI.

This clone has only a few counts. CDR3 loop: CASSPELQETQYF. The CDR3 DNA reads TGTGCCAGCTCACCAGAACTCCAAGAGACCCAGTACTTC. V is TRBV18 and J is TRBJ2-5; D not resolved. The V end lost 2 bases, the J end lost 1 base, and 5 bases lay between the germline ends. Looked up from germline, CDR1 is KGHSH and CDR2 is LQKENI. CDR3 length equals 13 residues.

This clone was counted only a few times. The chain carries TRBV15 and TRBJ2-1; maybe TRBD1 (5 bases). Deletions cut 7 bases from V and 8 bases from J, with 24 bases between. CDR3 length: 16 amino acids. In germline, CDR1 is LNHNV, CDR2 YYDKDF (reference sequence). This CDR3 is CATNTGLQQGQYEQFF. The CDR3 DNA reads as TGTGCCACCAACACTGGCCTCCAGCAAGGACAATATGAGCAGTTCTTC.

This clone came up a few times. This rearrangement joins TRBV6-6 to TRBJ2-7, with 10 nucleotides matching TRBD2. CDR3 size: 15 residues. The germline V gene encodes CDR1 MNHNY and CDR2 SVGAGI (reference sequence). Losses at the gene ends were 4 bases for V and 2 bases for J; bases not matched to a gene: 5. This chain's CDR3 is CASSSGTSVAYEQYV. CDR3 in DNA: TGTGCCAGCAGTTCCGGGACTAGCGTAGCCTACGAGCAGTACGTC.

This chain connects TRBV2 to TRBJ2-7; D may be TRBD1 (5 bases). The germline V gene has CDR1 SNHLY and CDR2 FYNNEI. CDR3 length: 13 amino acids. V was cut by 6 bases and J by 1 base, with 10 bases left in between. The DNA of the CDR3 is TGTGCCAGCAGGCTGAGACAGTCCTACGAGCAGTACGTC. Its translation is CASRLRQSYEQYV.

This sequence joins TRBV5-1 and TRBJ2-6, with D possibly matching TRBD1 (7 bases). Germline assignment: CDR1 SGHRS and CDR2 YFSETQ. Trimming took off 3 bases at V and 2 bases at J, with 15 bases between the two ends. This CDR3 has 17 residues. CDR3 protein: CASSWGDSLAGANVLTF. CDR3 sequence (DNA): TGCGCCAGCAGCTGGGGGGACAGTTTGGCTGGGGCCAACGTCCTGACTTTC.

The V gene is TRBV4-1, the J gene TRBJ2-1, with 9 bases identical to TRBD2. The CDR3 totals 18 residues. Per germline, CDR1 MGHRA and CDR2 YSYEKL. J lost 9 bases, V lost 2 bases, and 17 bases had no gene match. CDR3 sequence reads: CASSQTLIAGAPAFEQFF. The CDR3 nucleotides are TGCGCCAGCAGCCAAACCCTAATAGCGGGAGCGCCCGCATTTGAGCAGTTCTTC.

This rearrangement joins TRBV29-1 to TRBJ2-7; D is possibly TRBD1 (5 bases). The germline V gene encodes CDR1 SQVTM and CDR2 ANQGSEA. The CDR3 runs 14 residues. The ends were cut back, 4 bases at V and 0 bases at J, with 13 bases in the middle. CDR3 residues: CSVVRTSSSYEQYF. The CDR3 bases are TGCAGCGTTGTGAGGACATCCAGCTCCTACGAGCAGTACTTC.

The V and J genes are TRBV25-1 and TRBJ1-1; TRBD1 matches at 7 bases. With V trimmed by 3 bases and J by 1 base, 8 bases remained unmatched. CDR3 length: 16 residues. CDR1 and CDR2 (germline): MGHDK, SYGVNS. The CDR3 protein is CASSEPEGGGNTEAFF. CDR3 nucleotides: TGTGCCAGCAGTGAGCCCGAAGGGGGCGGGAACACTGAAGCTTTCTTT. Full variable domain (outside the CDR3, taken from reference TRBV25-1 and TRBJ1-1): EADIYQTPRYLVIGTGKKITLECSQTMGHDKMYWYQQDPGMELHLIHYSYGVNSTEKGDLSSESTVSRIRTEHFPLTLESARPSHTSQYLCASSEPEGGGNTEAFFGQGTRLTVV.